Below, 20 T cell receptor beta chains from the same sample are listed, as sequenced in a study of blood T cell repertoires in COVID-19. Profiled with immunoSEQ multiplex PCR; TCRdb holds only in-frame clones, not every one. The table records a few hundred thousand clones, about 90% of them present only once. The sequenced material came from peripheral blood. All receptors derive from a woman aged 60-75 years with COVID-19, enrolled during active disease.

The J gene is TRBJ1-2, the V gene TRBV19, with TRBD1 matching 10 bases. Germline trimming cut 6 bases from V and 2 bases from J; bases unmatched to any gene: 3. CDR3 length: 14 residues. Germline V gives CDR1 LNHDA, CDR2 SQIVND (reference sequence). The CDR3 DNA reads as TGTGCCAGTAGCACGGACAGGGGGAACTATGGCTACACCTTC. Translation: CASSTDRGNYGYTF.

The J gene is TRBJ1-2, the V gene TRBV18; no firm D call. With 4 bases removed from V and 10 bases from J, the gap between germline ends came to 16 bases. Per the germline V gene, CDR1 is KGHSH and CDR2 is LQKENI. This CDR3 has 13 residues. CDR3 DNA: TGTGCCAGCTCACTAACGAAAGAGGCCCACTACACCTTC. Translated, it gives CASSLTKEAHYTF. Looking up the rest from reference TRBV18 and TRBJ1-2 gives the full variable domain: NAGVMQNPRHLVRRRGQEARLRCSPMKGHSHVYWYRQLPEEGLKFMVYLQKENIIDESGMPKERFSAEFPKEGPSILRIQQVVRGDSAAYFCASSLTKEAHYTFGSGTRLTVV.

The CDR3 coding sequence is TGTGCCAGCTCACCAGGGCAGGTCACTGAAGCTTTCTTT. Translated, it gives CASSPGQVTEAFF. The rearrangement uses TRBV18 and TRBJ1-1, with unresolved D. The CDR3 length is 13 residues. V was pared by 2 bases and J by 4 bases, with 8 bases between. The germline gives CDR1 KGHSH, CDR2 LQKENI.

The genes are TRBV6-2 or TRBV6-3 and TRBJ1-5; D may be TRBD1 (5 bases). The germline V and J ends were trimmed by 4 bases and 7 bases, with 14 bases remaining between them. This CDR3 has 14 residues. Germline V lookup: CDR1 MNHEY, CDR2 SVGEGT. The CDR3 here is CASSFGGGKQPQHF. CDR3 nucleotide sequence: TGTGCCAGCAGTTTTGGGGGGGGAAAGCAGCCCCAGCATTTT.

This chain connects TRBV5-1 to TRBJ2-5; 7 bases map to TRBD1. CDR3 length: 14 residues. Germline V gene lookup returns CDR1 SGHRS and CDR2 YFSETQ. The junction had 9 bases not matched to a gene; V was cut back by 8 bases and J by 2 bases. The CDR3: CASGLRDSQETQYF. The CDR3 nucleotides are TGCGCCAGTGGACTCCGGGACAGTCAAGAGACCCAGTACTTC.

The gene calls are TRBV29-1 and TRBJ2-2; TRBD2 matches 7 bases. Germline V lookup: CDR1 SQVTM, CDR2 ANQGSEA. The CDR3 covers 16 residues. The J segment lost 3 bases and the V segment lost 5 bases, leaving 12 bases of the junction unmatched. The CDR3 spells CSVRTWGGDDTGELFF. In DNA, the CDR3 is TGCAGCGTTCGAACCTGGGGAGGGGATGACACCGGGGAGCTGTTTTTT.

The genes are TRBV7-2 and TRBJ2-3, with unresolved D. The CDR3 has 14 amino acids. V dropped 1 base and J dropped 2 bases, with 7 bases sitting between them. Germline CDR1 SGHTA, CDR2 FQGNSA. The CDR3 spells CASSLGWATDTQYF. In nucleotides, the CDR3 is TGTGCCAGCAGCTTAGGTTGGGCCACAGATACGCAGTATTTT.

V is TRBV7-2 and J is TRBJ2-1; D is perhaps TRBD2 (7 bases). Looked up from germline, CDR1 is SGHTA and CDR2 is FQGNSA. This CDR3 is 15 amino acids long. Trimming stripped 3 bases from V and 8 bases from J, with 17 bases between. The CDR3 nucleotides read TGTGCCAGCAGCTTGAGTAGAGGGGGGAGGGATGAGCAGTTCTTC. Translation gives CASSLSRGGRDEQFF.

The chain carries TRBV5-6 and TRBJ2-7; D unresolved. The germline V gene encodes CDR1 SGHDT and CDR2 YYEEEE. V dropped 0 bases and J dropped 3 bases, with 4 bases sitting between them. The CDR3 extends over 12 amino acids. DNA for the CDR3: TGTGCCAGCAGCTTGGGAGGCTACGAGCAGTACTTC. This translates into CASSLGGYEQYF.

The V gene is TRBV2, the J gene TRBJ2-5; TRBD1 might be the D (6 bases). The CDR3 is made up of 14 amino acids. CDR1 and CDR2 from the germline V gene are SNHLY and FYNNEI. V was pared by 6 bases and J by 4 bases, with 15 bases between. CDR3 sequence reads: CASRTGQPGETQYF. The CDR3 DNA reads TGTGCCAGCAGGACAGGACAGCCTGGAGAGACCCAGTACTTC.

In DNA form, the CDR3 reads TGTGCCAGACAGGGCGATGGGAAACGACTGTTTTTT. Amino acid sequence: CARQGDGKRLFF. The chain links TRBV21-1 to TRBJ1-4; the table's D gene call, TRBD1, was not cross checked with the DNA. TRBV21-1 counts as a pseudogene. CDR3 length: 12 amino acids.

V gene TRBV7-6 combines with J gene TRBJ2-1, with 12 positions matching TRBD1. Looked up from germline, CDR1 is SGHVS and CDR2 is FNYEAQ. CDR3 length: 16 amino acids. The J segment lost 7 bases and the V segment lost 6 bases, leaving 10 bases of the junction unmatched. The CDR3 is CASRSSGTGGLNEQFF. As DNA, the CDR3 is TGTGCCAGCAGGTCTTCCGGGACAGGGGGCTTAAATGAGCAGTTCTTC. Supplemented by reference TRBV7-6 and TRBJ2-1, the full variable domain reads GAGVSQSPRYKVTKRGQDVALRCDPISGHVSLYWYRQALGQGPEFLTYFNYEAQQDKSGLPNDRFSAERPEGSISTLTIQRTEQRDSAMYRCASRSSGTGGLNEQFFGPGTRLTVL.

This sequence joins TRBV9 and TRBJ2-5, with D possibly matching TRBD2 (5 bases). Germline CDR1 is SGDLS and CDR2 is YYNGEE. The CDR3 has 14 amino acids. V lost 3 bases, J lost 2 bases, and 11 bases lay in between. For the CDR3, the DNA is TGTGCCAGCAGCGCCCCGACTATACAAGAGACCCAGTACTTC. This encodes CASSAPTIQETQYF.

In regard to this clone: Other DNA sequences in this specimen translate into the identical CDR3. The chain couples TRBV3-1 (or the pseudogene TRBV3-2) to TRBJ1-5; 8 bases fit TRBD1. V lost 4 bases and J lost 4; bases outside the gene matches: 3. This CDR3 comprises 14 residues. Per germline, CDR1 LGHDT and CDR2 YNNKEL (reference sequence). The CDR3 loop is CASSLGQGNQPQHF. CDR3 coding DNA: TGTGCCAGCAGCCTCGGACAGGGTAATCAGCCCCAGCATTTT.

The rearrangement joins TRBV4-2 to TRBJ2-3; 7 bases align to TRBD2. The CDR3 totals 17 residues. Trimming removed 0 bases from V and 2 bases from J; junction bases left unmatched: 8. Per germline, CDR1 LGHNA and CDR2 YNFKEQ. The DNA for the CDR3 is TGTGCCAGCAGCCAAGATGGGGGGGTCGTCACCACAGATACGCAGTATTTT. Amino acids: CASSQDGGVVTTDTQYF.

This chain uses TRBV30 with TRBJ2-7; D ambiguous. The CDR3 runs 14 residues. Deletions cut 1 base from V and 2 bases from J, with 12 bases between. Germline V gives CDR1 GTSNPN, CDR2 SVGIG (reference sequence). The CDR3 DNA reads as TGTGCCTGGAGTGCAGGCCACTGGGCCTACGAGCAGTACTTC. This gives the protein CAWSAGHWAYEQYF.

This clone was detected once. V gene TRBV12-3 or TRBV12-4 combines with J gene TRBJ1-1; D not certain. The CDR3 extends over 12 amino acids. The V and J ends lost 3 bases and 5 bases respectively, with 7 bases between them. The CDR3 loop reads CASSFSTTEAFF. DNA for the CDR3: TGTGCCAGCAGTTTTAGCACAACTGAAGCTTTCTTT.

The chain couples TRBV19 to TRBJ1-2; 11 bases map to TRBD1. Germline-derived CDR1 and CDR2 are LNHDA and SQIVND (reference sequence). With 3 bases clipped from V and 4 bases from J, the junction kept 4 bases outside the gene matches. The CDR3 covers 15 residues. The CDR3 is CASSMRDRGFYGYTF. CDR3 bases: TGTGCCAGTAGTATGAGGGACAGGGGGTTCTATGGCTACACCTTC.

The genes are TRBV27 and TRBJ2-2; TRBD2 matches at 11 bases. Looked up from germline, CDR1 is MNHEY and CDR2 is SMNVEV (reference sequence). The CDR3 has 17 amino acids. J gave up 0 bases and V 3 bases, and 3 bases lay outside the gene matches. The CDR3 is CASSFLTSGANTGELFF. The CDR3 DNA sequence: TGTGCCAGCAGTTTCTTGACTAGCGGGGCGAACACCGGGGAGCTGTTTTTT.

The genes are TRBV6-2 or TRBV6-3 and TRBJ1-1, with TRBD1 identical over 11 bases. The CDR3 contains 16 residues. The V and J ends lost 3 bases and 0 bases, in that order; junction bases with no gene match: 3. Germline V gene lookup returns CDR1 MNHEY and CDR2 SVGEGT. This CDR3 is CASSYPGQGVNTEAFF. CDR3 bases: TGTGCCAGCAGTTATCCGGGACAGGGGGTGAACACTGAAGCTTTCTTT.